The source of this T cell receptor beta chain is a study of PD-1 blockade in classical Hodgkin lymphoma. TCRdb's copy holds only in-frame clones and misses some; the assay was immunoSEQ multiplex PCR. Here the sample spans 20,000 to 25,000 clones, roughly 90% being singletons. As for time point: newly diagnosed, previously untreated cHL patient sample. Thawed PBMCs were the source of CD4+ T cells, purified by magnetic negative selection. The germline gives CDR1 SGHRS, CDR2 YFSETQ. The length of the CDR3 is 17 residues. Trimming cost V 3 bases and J 2 bases, with 18 bases left between them. Sequencing used CD4+ T cells from blood. This clonotype was sampled from a human donor with classical Hodgkin lymphoma. The chain carries TRBV5-1 and TRBJ1-3; TRBD1 might be the D (5 bases). CDR3 DNA: TGCGCCAGCAGCTGGGGCCCACAGGTGCAGGCTGGAAACACCATATATTTT. Protein sequence: CASSWGPQVQAGNTIYF. Full variable domain (rest looked up from reference TRBV5-1 and TRBJ1-3): KAGVTQTPRYLIKTRGQQVTLSCSPISGHRSVSWYQQTPGQGLQFLFEYFSETQRNKGNFPGRFSGRQFSNSRSEMNVSTLELGDSALYLCASSWGPQVQAGNTIYFGEGSWLTVV.